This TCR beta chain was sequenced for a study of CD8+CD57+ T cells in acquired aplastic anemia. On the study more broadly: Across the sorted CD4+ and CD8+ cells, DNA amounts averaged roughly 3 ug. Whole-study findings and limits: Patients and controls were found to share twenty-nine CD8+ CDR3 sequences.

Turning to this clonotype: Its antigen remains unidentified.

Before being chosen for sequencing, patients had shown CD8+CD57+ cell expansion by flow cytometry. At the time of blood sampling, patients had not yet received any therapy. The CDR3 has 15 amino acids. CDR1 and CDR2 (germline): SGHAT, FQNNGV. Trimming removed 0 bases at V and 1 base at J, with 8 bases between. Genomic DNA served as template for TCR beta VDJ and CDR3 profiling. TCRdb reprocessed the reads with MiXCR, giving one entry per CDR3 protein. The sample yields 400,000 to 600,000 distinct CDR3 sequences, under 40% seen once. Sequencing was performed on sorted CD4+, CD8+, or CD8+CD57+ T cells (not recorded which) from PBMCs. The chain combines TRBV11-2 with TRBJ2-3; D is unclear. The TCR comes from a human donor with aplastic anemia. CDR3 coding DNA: TGTGCCAGCAGCTTAGAGTGGGGTGGCACAGATACGCAGTATTTT. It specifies CASSLEWGGTDTQYF.